What follows are 26 T cell receptor beta chains derived from one specimen sequenced in a study of identical twins listed by TCRdb under 2016. The library came from 5' RACE. The sequencer was an Illumina HiSeq 2000. TCRdb reprocessed the public reads (quality trimming at Q25 with fastp, clone calling with MiXCR) and kept in-frame beta chains. Duplicate CDR3 protein sequences are folded into a single record with the most common DNA and genes. The sample data list under 900,000 distinct CDR3 sequences, and about 12% of these were observed just once. Around 1.5% of the sample is in the top ten clones. The same specimen was also included in a second study, on yellow fever vaccine responses in identical twins.

The material sequenced was PBMCs. All receptors derive from a woman in her late teens or twenties in good health.

This clonotype was counted a few times. The chain combines TRBV11-1 with TRBJ2-7; 12 bases fit TRBD2. V trimming: 3 bases; J trimming: 2 bases; junction bases outside the gene matches: 17. The length of the CDR3 is 20 residues. The germline CDR1 and CDR2 sequences are SGHAT and FQDESV (reference sequence). CDR3 coding DNA: TGTGCCAGCAGCTTTTATCGAGGTCTAGCGGGAGGGCCTACCCCCTACGAGCAGTACTTC. It translates to CASSFYRGLAGGPTPYEQYF.

This clonotype has ten or more counts. This chain links TRBV19 with TRBJ2-3; D unclear. The CDR3 extends over 15 amino acids. Per the germline V gene, CDR1 is LNHDA and CDR2 is SQIVND (reference sequence). V lost 3 bases, J lost 2 bases, and 12 bases lay in between. Here the CDR3 reads CASSITWIDTDTQYF. The CDR3 DNA follows: TGTGCCAGTAGTATCACCTGGATAGACACAGATACGCAGTATTTT.

The chain couples TRBV7-9 to TRBJ2-7; either TRBD1 or TRBD2 may fit D (5 bases each). CDR3 length: 13 residues. V was trimmed by 5 bases and J by 7 bases, leaving 15 bases between them. Per the germline V gene, CDR1 is SEHNR and CDR2 is FQNEAQ (reference sequence). In DNA, the CDR3 is TGTGCCAGCAGCCTGGACACCCGAGGGGAGCAGTACGTC. Translating gives CASSLDTRGEQYV.

The chain links TRBV4-1 to TRBJ2-2; no firm D call. The V end lost 1 base, the J end lost 4 bases, and 16 bases lay between the germline ends. The CDR3 covers 17 residues. Germline CDR1 MGHRA, CDR2 YSYEKL. The CDR3 sequence: CASSQGKARRVTGELFF. The CDR3 DNA reads as TGCGCCAGCAGCCAAGGAAAGGCCAGGAGAGTCACCGGGGAGCTGTTTTTT.

This clonotype occurred a few times. The chain combines TRBV20-1 with TRBJ1-3; 9 bases agree with TRBD1. Trimming removed 4 bases from V and 2 bases from J; junction bases left unmatched: 3. The germline V gene encodes CDR1 DFQATT and CDR2 SNEGSKA (reference sequence). The CDR3 is made up of 14 amino acids. The CDR3 loop is CSATDRGAGNTIYF. The CDR3 nucleotides read TGCAGTGCTACCGACAGGGGGGCTGGAAACACCATATATTTT.

This chain uses TRBV7-7 with TRBJ2-1, with 7 positions matching TRBD2. Germline values: CDR1 SSHAT, CDR2 FNYEAQ (reference sequence). V trimming: 1 base; J trimming: 5 bases; junction bases outside the gene matches: 8. The CDR3 is 16 residues long. The DNA for the CDR3 is TGTGCCAGCAGCTTAGGGGATAGCGGGCTCCACAATGAGCAGTTCTTC. It yields the protein CASSLGDSGLHNEQFF.

The chain joins TRBV5-1 to TRBJ2-3; D may be TRBD2 (7 bases). Trimming pared 3 bases from V and 2 bases from J, leaving 19 bases between. From germline, CDR1 is SGHRS and CDR2 YFSETQ. The CDR3 runs 17 residues. The CDR3 sequence is CASSSPLGGGVTDTQYF. The CDR3 DNA reads TGCGCCAGCAGCTCACCCCTAGGAGGGGGGGTCACAGATACGCAGTATTTT.

This clonotype was observed a handful of times. The rearrangement uses TRBV5-1 and TRBJ1-1, with TRBD1 matching 10 bases. V shed 3 bases, J shed 1 base, and the junction held 3 bases outside the gene matches. Germline CDR1 reads SGHRS; CDR2 reads YFSETQ. The CDR3 is 15 residues long. CDR3 coding DNA: TGCGCCAGCAGCTCAGGGACAGGGGAGAACACTGAAGCTTTCTTT. It translates to CASSSGTGENTEAFF.

J is TRBJ2-6 and V is TRBV25-1; possible D gene TRBD1, 6 bases. CDR3 length: 18 amino acids. With 4 bases removed from V and 0 bases from J, the gap between germline ends came to 16 bases. Germline CDR1 and CDR2: MGHDK and SYGVNS. CDR3 amino acids: CASSGAGTRPSGANVLTF. In DNA, the CDR3 is TGTGCCAGCAGTGGGGCAGGGACACGGCCCTCTGGGGCCAACGTCCTGACTTTC.

This clonotype occurred a few times. This chain uses TRBV6-5 with TRBJ1-5; D perhaps matches TRBD1 (6 bases). The CDR3 totals 14 residues. Germline V gene sequence: CDR1 MNHEY, CDR2 SVGAGI. With 4 bases removed from V and 3 bases from J, the gap between germline ends came to 10 bases. The CDR3 DNA reads TGTGCCAGCAGTTTTCACAGGGACAATCAGCCCCAGCATTTT. This encodes CASSFHRDNQPQHF.

This clonotype was recorded at least ten times. The chain recombines TRBV6-1 with TRBJ2-2, with D perhaps being TRBD1 or TRBD2 (6 bases each). Germline V lookup: CDR1 MNHNS, CDR2 SASEGT. CDR3 length: 15 residues. V was clipped by 6 bases and J by 3 bases, with 14 bases between them. The CDR3 nucleotides are TGTGCCAGCAGAGGATCGGGGGCAGACACCGGGGAGCTGTTTTTT. It codes for CASRGSGADTGELFF.

The chain couples TRBV7-2 to TRBJ1-5; possibly TRBD1 for D (5 bases). This CDR3 is 16 amino acids long. The germline V and J ends were trimmed by 2 bases and 0 bases, with 11 bases remaining between them. Germline CDR1 reads SGHTA; CDR2 reads FQGNSA. CDR3 region: CASSLTGDYSNQPQHF. In DNA form, the CDR3 reads TGTGCCAGCAGCTTAACTGGGGACTATAGCAATCAGCCCCAGCATTTT.

The V call is TRBV7-8, the J call TRBJ1-3; the D is unclear. The germline V and J ends were trimmed by 1 base and 4 bases, with 8 bases remaining between them. This CDR3 contains 14 residues. From germline, CDR1 is SGHVS and CDR2 FQNEAQ. CDR3 bases: TGTGCCAGCAGCTTAGAGAAAGTCGGAAACACCATATATTTT. This sequence encodes CASSLEKVGNTIYF. Variable domain in full (rest from reference TRBV7-8 and TRBJ1-3): GAGVSQSPRYKVAKRGQDVALRCDPISGHVSLFWYQQALGQGPEFLTYFQNEAQLDKSGLPSDRFFAERPEGSVSTLKIQRTQQEDSAVYLCASSLEKVGNTIYFGEGSWLTVV.

This clonotype was counted between two and nine times. This chain links TRBV20-1 with TRBJ2-3; TRBD2 agrees at 10 bases. CDR3 length: 14 residues. V lost 1 base, J lost 4 bases, and 2 bases stayed unmatched. Germline CDR1 reads DFQATT; CDR2 reads SNEGSKA (reference sequence). The CDR3 spells CSARAGTSADTQYF. Here the CDR3 DNA reads TGCAGTGCTAGAGCGGGGACTAGCGCAGATACGCAGTATTTT.

This clonotype was picked up many times. The chain uses TRBV5-1 and TRBJ2-7; TRBD2 matches at 8 bases. This CDR3 spans 17 amino acids. CDR1 is SGHRS and CDR2 is YFSETQ in the germline V gene. V was clipped by 4 bases and J by 3 bases; unmatched bases: 15. The CDR3 DNA follows: TGCGCCAGCAGCGGTCTTATGGGAGCGGGAGACGTCTACGAGCAGTACTTC. This sequence encodes CASSGLMGAGDVYEQYF.

This chain links TRBV7-2 with TRBJ2-2; D gene ambiguous. V lost 0 bases and J lost 7, with 12 bases in between. The V gene's germline CDR1 is SGHTA and CDR2 FQGNSA. This CDR3 comprises 15 residues. CDR3 loop: CASSLAPHIGGELFF. The CDR3 DNA is TGTGCCAGCAGCTTAGCCCCCCACATTGGCGGGGAGCTGTTTTTT.

This clonotype has a handful of counts. The chain couples TRBV12-3 or TRBV12-4 to TRBJ2-7, with a tentative D call TRBD2 (5 bases). Trimming cost V 6 bases and J 7 bases, with 10 bases left between them. The CDR3 is 11 residues long. In DNA form, the CDR3 reads TGTGCCAGCAGCGGGATGAGGGAGCAGTACTTC. Translation: CASSGMREQYF.

The sample holds a few counts of this clonotype. This chain links TRBV7-9 with TRBJ2-5, with 9 nucleotides matching TRBD1. Germline V CDR1 and CDR2: SEHNR, FQNEAQ (reference sequence). The V gene end was trimmed by 3 bases and the J gene end by 1 base; junction bases not matched to a gene: 3. The CDR3 runs 15 residues. The CDR3 protein is CASSFQGQGQETQYF. The CDR3 coding sequence is TGTGCCAGCAGCTTCCAGGGACAGGGCCAAGAGACCCAGTACTTC.

The rearrangement uses TRBV20-1 and TRBJ2-1; unclear D gene. The germline V gene encodes CDR1 DFQATT and CDR2 SNEGSKA (reference sequence). CDR3 length equals 17 residues. The V and J ends lost 0 bases and 9 bases respectively, with 24 bases between them. In DNA, the CDR3 is TGCAGTGCTAGAGAGCGCTTGGGAATCCTCTTTCACGGTGAGCAGTTCTTC. Translating it yields CSARERLGILFHGEQFF.

This chain joins TRBV21-1 and TRBJ2-1; TRBD2, the table's D call, was not compared with the DNA. TRBV21-1 constitutes a pseudogene. The length of the CDR3 is 16 residues. CDR3 sequence reads: CASSKPISAAPIGQFF. The DNA of the CDR3 is TGTGCCAGCAGCAAGCCTATTAGCGCAGCACCCATCGGGCAGTTCTTC.

The chain employs TRBV5-1 and TRBJ2-3; 8 nucleotides line up with TRBD2. In germline, CDR1 is SGHRS, CDR2 YFSETQ. The CDR3 sequence is 15 residues long. Losses at the gene ends were 5 bases for V and 2 bases for J; bases not matched to a gene: 7. The CDR3 here is CASRQAGASTDTQYF. The CDR3 DNA sequence: TGCGCCAGCAGACAAGCGGGGGCCTCCACAGATACGCAGTATTTT.

This clonotype has more than one count but fewer than ten. The V gene is TRBV28, the J gene TRBJ2-1; 10 bases fit TRBD2. J gave up 3 bases and V 6 bases, and 8 bases lay outside the gene matches. Germline-derived CDR1 and CDR2 are MDHEN and SYDVKM. CDR3 length equals 16 residues. This chain's CDR3 is CASSPYGTSVYNEQFF. The CDR3 nucleotides read TGTGCCAGCAGCCCTTACGGGACTAGCGTCTACAATGAGCAGTTCTTC.

The chain uses TRBV20-1 and TRBJ1-5; unclear D gene. Germline-derived CDR1 and CDR2 are DFQATT and SNEGSKA (reference sequence). Trimming took 1 base from V and 4 from J, leaving 17 bases between them. This CDR3 is 16 amino acids long. The chain's CDR3 is CSARAVKGNLNQPQHF. The CDR3 DNA is TGCAGTGCTAGAGCTGTAAAAGGGAATCTTAATCAGCCCCAGCATTTT.

This clonotype was seen more than once but under ten times. The chain recombines TRBV20-1 with TRBJ2-3; 9 bases map to TRBD2. The germline CDR1 and CDR2 sequences are DFQATT and SNEGSKA (reference sequence). V dropped 2 bases and J dropped 1; count of bases not matched to a gene: 1. The CDR3 consists of 14 residues. CDR3 sequence: CSARRTSGTDTQYF. The CDR3 DNA is TGCAGTGCTAGAAGGACTAGCGGCACAGATACGCAGTATTTT.

The V and J genes are TRBV6-2 or TRBV6-3 and TRBJ2-7; D perhaps matches TRBD1 (6 bases). The germline V gene encodes CDR1 MNHEY and CDR2 SVGEGT. The CDR3 loop spans 14 amino acids. V was pared by 6 bases and J by 2 bases, with 14 bases between. CDR3: CASRREGDTYEQYF. The CDR3 nucleotides are TGTGCCAGCAGGAGAGAAGGGGACACCTACGAGCAGTACTTC.

This clonotype was observed a handful of times. The chain employs TRBV20-1 and TRBJ2-5; 9 nucleotides agree with TRBD2. Germline CDR1 is DFQATT and CDR2 is SNEGSKA (reference sequence). Germline trimming cut 0 bases from V and 7 bases from J; bases unmatched to any gene: 3. The length of the CDR3 is 13 residues. The CDR3, as DNA: TGCAGTGCTAGAGAGCGGGGGGGCTTGACCCAGTACTTC. Residues: CSARERGGLTQYF.